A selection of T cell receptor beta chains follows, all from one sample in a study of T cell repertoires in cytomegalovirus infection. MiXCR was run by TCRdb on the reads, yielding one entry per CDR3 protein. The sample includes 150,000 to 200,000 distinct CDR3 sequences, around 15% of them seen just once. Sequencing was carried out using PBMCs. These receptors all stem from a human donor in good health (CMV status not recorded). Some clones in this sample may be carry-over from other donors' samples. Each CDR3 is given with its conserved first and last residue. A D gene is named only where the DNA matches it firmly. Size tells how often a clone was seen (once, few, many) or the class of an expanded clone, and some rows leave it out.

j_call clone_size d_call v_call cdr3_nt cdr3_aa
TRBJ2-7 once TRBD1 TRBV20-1 TGCAGTGCTGTTTCCGTGACAGGGATATACTACGAGCAGTACTTC CSAVSVTGIYYEQYF
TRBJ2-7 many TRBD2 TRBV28 TGTGCCAGCAGTTTTAGGGGAGCGGGATCTCTATTGGAGCAGTACTTC CASSFRGAGSLLEQYF
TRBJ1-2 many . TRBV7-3 TGTGCCAGCAGCCCCAGGGCAGGGGACTATGGCTACACCTTC CASSPRAGDYGYTF
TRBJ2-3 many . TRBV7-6 TGTGCCAGCAGCTTAGCCCAGTGGGATACGCAGTATTTT CASSLAQWDTQYF
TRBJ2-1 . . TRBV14 TGTGCCAGCAGCCATTGGCGGGAGCAGTTCTTC CASSHWREQFF
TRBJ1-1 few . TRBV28 TGTGCCAGCAGGGTGACCACCTCTCCCGGAGCTTTCTTT CASRVTTSPGAFF
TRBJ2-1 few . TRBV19 TGTGCCAGTAAGGTTCAGGCGCTCACTGGGAAGTTCTTC CASKVQALTGKFF
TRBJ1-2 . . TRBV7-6 TGTGCCAGCAGCTTCGGACCTGAGGATGGCTACACCTTC CASSFGPEDGYTF
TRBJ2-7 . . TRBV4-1 TGCGCCAGCAGCCAAGAGAGGGGGGCCTACGAGCAGTACTTC CASSQERGAYEQYF
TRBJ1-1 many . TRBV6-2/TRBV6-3 TGTGCCAGCAGTTACGGACCGCCCCAGAACACTGAAGCTTTCTTT CASSYGPPQNTEAFF
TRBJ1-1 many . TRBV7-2 TGTGCCAGCAGCTTAAAGGGGCCGAACACTGAAGCTTTCTTT CASSLKGPNTEAFF
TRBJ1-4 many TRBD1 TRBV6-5 TGTGCCAGCAGCCCCTCAGCAGGGGGTACTAATGAAAAACTGTTTTTT CASSPSAGGTNEKLFF
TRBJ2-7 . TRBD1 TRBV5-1 TGCGCCAGCAGCTCCGGACAGGGGAAGCACGAGCAGTACTTC CASSSGQGKHEQYF
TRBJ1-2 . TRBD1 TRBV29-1 TGCAGCGCCCGGGACAGGGGGCGCGATGATGGCTACACCTTC CSARDRGRDDGYTF
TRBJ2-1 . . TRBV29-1 TGCAGCGTTGTGGGTCATAGGCGTAGCTCCTACAATGAGCAGTTCTTC CSVVGHRRSSYNEQFF
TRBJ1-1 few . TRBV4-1 TGCGCCAGCAGCCAAGATCTGGGGGGCCGGCTTGAAGCTTTCTTT CASSQDLGGRLEAFF
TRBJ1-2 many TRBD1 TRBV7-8 TGTGCCAGCAGCTCACAGGGGGGAAAGCCCTATGGCTACACCTTC CASSSQGGKPYGYTF
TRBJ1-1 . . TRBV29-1 TGCAGCGTTGGACCGCTGAACACTGAAGCTTTCTTT CSVGPLNTEAFF